The next 26 T cell receptor beta chains were all read from a single sample in a study of blood T cell repertoires in COVID-19. Only in-frame clones appear in the TCRdb table, and some are missing; sequencing was by immunoSEQ multiplex PCR. The sample contains under 350,000 clones, 75% to 85% of which appear only once. Specimen: peripheral blood. Every receptor here comes from a human donor in a cohort sampled during active COVID-19.

The CDR3 loop reads CASSLDRESSTNEKLFF. The CDR3 nucleotides are TGTGCCAGCAGCTTAGACAGGGAAAGTTCCACTAATGAAAAACTGTTTTTT. The gene calls are TRBV7-2 and TRBJ1-4; weak D call: TRBD1 (6 bases). V gave up 1 base and J gave up 2 bases, with 14 bases separating them. From germline, CDR1 is SGHTA and CDR2 FQGNSA. This CDR3 spans 17 amino acids.

V is TRBV3-1 (or the pseudogene TRBV3-2) and J is TRBJ2-2; D is perhaps TRBD2 (6 bases). CDR3 size: 15 residues. The V gene lost 5 bases and the J gene lost 5 bases, with 15 bases spanning the gap. CDR1 and CDR2 from the germline V gene are LGHDT and YNNKEL (reference sequence). CDR3 coding DNA: TGTGCCAGCAGCTCCCCGCGGGGCTGGACCGGGGAGCTGTTTTTT. Its protein product is CASSSPRGWTGELFF.

The chain combines TRBV11-3 with TRBJ2-3; 7 bases line up with TRBD2. There are 16 residues in the CDR3. Germline loops: CDR1 SGHNT, CDR2 YENEEA. The junction had 7 bases not matched to a gene; V was cut back by 2 bases and J by 2 bases. CDR3 sequence: CASSLRGVGYTDTQYF. The DNA of the CDR3 is TGTGCCAGCAGCTTACGGGGGGTAGGATACACAGATACGCAGTATTTT.

This clone was seen just once. The genes are TRBV29-1 and TRBJ1-2; D not certain. Trimming pared 8 bases from V and 7 bases from J, leaving 11 bases between. Germline CDR1 is SQVTM and CDR2 is ANQGSEA. CDR3 size: 10 residues. The CDR3 sequence: CSSLERGYTF. The CDR3 bases are TGCAGCTCCTTGGAGCGTGGCTACACCTTC.

The gene calls are TRBV14 and TRBJ2-1; the match to TRBD2 covers 14 bases. V was clipped by 1 base and J by 9 bases; unmatched bases: 8. Per germline, CDR1 SGHDN and CDR2 FVKESK. This CDR3 comprises 17 residues. The CDR3: CASSQGRLAGGRGEQFF. CDR3 coding DNA: TGTGCCAGCAGCCAAGGCCGACTAGCGGGGGGGCGTGGTGAGCAGTTCTTC.

The chain employs TRBV3-1 (or the pseudogene TRBV3-2) and TRBJ1-6; 7 nucleotides line up with TRBD1. This CDR3 region has 14 residues. Per the germline V gene, CDR1 is LGHDT and CDR2 is YNNKEL (reference sequence). V was pared by 4 bases and J by 10 bases, with 7 bases of the junction left unmatched. CDR3 bases: TGTGCCAGCAGCCTGACAGGGTCCGGCTCACCCCTCCACTTT. Protein product: CASSLTGSGSPLHF.

The V call is TRBV15, the J call TRBJ1-2; no clear D. Germline V gene lookup returns CDR1 LNHNV and CDR2 YYDKDF (reference sequence). The CDR3 length is 14 residues. V lost 0 bases to trimming and J lost 4 bases, with 9 bases between them. Here the CDR3 reads CATSRESSFYGYTF. CDR3 coding DNA: TGTGCCACCAGCAGAGAATCGTCCTTCTATGGCTACACCTTC.

V and J are TRBV19 and TRBJ1-2, with D possibly TRBD1 on 6 matching bases. CDR1 and CDR2 from the germline V gene are LNHDA and SQIVND (reference sequence). The germline V and J ends were trimmed by 7 bases and 0 bases, with 15 bases remaining between them. This CDR3 contains 15 residues. CDR3 coding DNA: TGTGCCAGTACCGGGACACAGACATCTAACTATGGCTACACCTTC. Residues: CASTGTQTSNYGYTF. Complete variable domain (other parts from reference TRBV19 and TRBJ1-2): DGGITQSPKYLFRKEGQNVTLSCEQNLNHDAMYWYRQDPGQGLRLIYYSQIVNDFQKGDIAEGYSVSREKKESFPLTVTSAQKNPTAFYLCASTGTQTSNYGYTFGSGTRLTVV.

This chain links TRBV24-1 with TRBJ2-7; possible D gene TRBD1, 5 bases. Trimming took 2 bases from V and 0 from J, leaving 10 bases between them. This CDR3 comprises 15 residues. CDR1 and CDR2 from the germline V gene are KGHDR and SFDVKD. CDR3 nucleotide sequence: TGTGCCACCAGTGATTCACGCAGGGTCTCCTACGAGCAGTACTTC. Translation gives CATSDSRRVSYEQYF.

This sequence joins TRBV19 and TRBJ2-4, with 8 positions matching TRBD1. This CDR3 comprises 15 residues. V shed 4 bases, J shed 8 bases, and the junction held 10 bases outside the gene matches. Per the germline V gene, CDR1 is LNHDA and CDR2 is SQIVND (reference sequence). This CDR3 is CASSTLSQGADIQYF. Written as DNA, the CDR3 is TGTGCCAGTAGTACCCTGTCGCAGGGGGCTGACATTCAGTACTTC.

The chain employs TRBV2 and TRBJ1-1; TRBD1 matches at 7 bases. Germline V gives CDR1 SNHLY, CDR2 FYNNEI. After removal of 7 bases from V and 0 bases from J, the junction contained 5 bases not matched to a gene. The CDR3 is 14 residues long. The CDR3 reads CASTIDRVNTEAFF. CDR3 nucleotides: TGTGCCAGCACCATTGACAGGGTGAACACTGAAGCTTTCTTT.

The V call is TRBV19, the J call TRBJ2-1; D gene unclear. The CDR3 runs to 12 residues. Germline V lookup: CDR1 LNHDA, CDR2 SQIVND (reference sequence). V was clipped by 3 bases and J by 8 bases, with 8 bases between them. The CDR3 region is CASSMVGYEQFF. CDR3 DNA: TGTGCCAGTAGTATGGTCGGGTATGAGCAGTTCTTC.

The V gene is TRBV6-6, the J gene TRBJ1-1, with 7 nucleotides matching TRBD1. The germline CDR1 and CDR2 sequences are MNHNY and SVGAGI (reference sequence). The CDR3 runs 14 residues. Trimming at V came to 4 bases and at J to 1 base, leaving 3 bases not matched to a gene. CDR3 loop: CASSSQGENTEAFF. The CDR3 bases are TGTGCCAGCAGTTCCCAGGGGGAGAACACTGAAGCTTTCTTT.

This clone showed up just once. V gene TRBV12-3 or TRBV12-4 combines with J gene TRBJ1-1; perhaps TRBD1 as D (6 bases). V lost 5 bases, J lost 5 bases, and 9 bases lay in between. There are 12 residues in the CDR3. The CDR3: CASSAGQTEAFF. Written as DNA, the CDR3 is TGTGCCAGCAGTGCCGGACAGACTGAAGCTTTCTTT.

The V and J genes are TRBV20-1 and TRBJ1-6, with 8 bases fitting TRBD1. The CDR3 has 15 residues. CDR1 and CDR2 (germline): DFQATT, SNEGSKA (reference sequence). With 3 bases clipped from V and 6 bases from J, the junction kept 7 bases outside the gene matches. CDR3 sequence reads: CSASFQGARNSPLHF. The CDR3, as DNA: TGCAGTGCTAGTTTCCAGGGGGCGCGTAATTCACCCCTCCACTTT.

This chain joins TRBV9 and TRBJ1-1; no clear D gene. Germline lookup yields CDR1 SGDLS and CDR2 YYNGEE. Trimming pared 3 bases from V and 1 base from J, leaving 7 bases between. The CDR3 contains 13 residues. CDR3 DNA: TGTGCCAGCAGCGCGACGGGGAACACTGAAGCTTTCTTT. This translates into CASSATGNTEAFF.

The CDR3 nucleotides read TGTGCCAGCAGCCAAGATCTGGCTAGGACTGATACGCAGTATTTT. Translating gives CASSQDLARTDTQYF. The J gene is TRBJ2-3, the V gene TRBV4-2, with D possibly TRBD2 on 5 matching bases. The CDR3 runs to 15 residues. The V gene lost 0 bases and the J gene lost 6 bases, with 13 bases spanning the gap. Germline CDR1 reads LGHNA; CDR2 reads YNFKEQ.

In this sample, this clone turned up once. J is TRBJ1-1 and V is TRBV7-9, with D maybe TRBD1 (6 bases). V was trimmed by 5 bases and J by 7 bases, leaving 11 bases between them. This CDR3 is built from 12 residues. In germline, CDR1 is SEHNR, CDR2 FQNEAQ (reference sequence). The CDR3 here is CASSRRDIEAFF. The DNA for the CDR3 is TGTGCCAGCAGCCGCCGGGACATTGAAGCTTTCTTT.

This clone was recorded only once. The gene calls are TRBV10-1 and TRBJ2-7; tentatively, D is TRBD2 (5 bases). CDR1 is WNHNN, CDR2 SYGVQD, per germline (reference sequence). Trimming cost V 3 bases and J 7 bases, with 16 bases left between them. This CDR3 is 14 amino acids long. The CDR3 DNA reads as TGCGCCAGCAGTGATATATCGGGGTCGGGGGAGCAGTACTTC. Amino acid sequence: CASSDISGSGEQYF.

This clone was observed a handful of times. V usage is TRBV6-6 and J usage is TRBJ2-1; TRBD1 agrees at 7 bases. From germline, CDR1 is MNHNY and CDR2 SVGAGI (reference sequence). Germline trimming cut 6 bases from V and 3 bases from J; bases unmatched to any gene: 5. The CDR3 consists of 14 residues. Here the CDR3 reads CASSRQGSYNEQFF. The CDR3 DNA sequence: TGTGCCAGCAGCAGACAGGGTAGCTACAATGAGCAGTTCTTC.

V gene TRBV7-6 combines with J gene TRBJ2-7; D unclear. The CDR3 extends over 13 amino acids. Germline V gene data show CDR1 as SGHVS and CDR2 as FNYEAQ. The ends were cut back, 3 bases at V and 3 bases at J, with 9 bases in the middle. The CDR3 region has the DNA TGTGCCAGCAGCTTTTCTCAGATCTACGAGCAGTACTTC. Translated: CASSFSQIYEQYF.

The CDR3 nucleotides are TGTGCCAGCAGTCGACTAGCGGGGGCCTCCACCGGGGAGCTGTTTTTT. Translated, it gives CASSRLAGASTGELFF. This rearrangement joins TRBV2 to TRBJ2-2, with 12 bases identical to TRBD2. Germline CDR1 reads SNHLY; CDR2 reads FYNNEI. V shed 5 bases and J 4 bases; nucleotides not matched to a gene: 5. The CDR3 has 16 residues.

The chain combines TRBV5-1 with TRBJ1-5, with no clear D. Trimming removed 2 bases at V and 4 bases at J, with 7 bases between. This CDR3 contains 13 residues. Germline V gives CDR1 SGHRS, CDR2 YFSETQ. CDR3 nucleotides: TGCGCCAGCAGCTTTTCCTTTAATCAGCCCCAGCATTTT. Its translation is CASSFSFNQPQHF. The whole variable domain, filled in from reference TRBV5-1 and TRBJ1-5, reads KAGVTQTPRYLIKTRGQQVTLSCSPISGHRSVSWYQQTPGQGLQFLFEYFSETQRNKGNFPGRFSGRQFSNSRSEMNVSTLELGDSALYLCASSFSFNQPQHFGDGTRLSIL.

The chain uses TRBV27 and TRBJ1-2; TRBD1 matches 7 bases. The length of the CDR3 is 15 residues. V lost 0 bases to trimming and J lost 0 bases; unmatched junction nucleotides: 1. Germline CDR1 is MNHEY and CDR2 is SMNVEV (reference sequence). This CDR3 is CASSLSRGPNYGYTF. The CDR3 nucleotides are TGTGCCAGCAGTTTATCAAGGGGGCCTAACTATGGCTACACCTTC.

The chain joins TRBV4-1 to TRBJ1-4; D remains unclear. Trimming took off 0 bases at V and 11 bases at J, with 16 bases between the two ends. This CDR3 is built from 15 residues. Germline V CDR1 and CDR2: MGHRA, YSYEKL. The DNA for the CDR3 is TGCGCCAGCAGCCAAGAGGTCGACACCGCGTACAAACTGTTTTTT. It translates to CASSQEVDTAYKLFF.

CDR3: CASSPTYGETDTQYF. The CDR3 region has the DNA TGTGCCAGCTCACCTACCTACGGGGAAACAGATACGCAGTATTTT. V gene TRBV18 combines with J gene TRBJ2-3; a weak D match, TRBD2 (5 bases). The germline V and J ends were trimmed by 3 bases and 3 bases, with 13 bases remaining between them. The CDR3 runs to 15 residues. Germline values: CDR1 KGHSH, CDR2 LQKENI.